This entry concerns a single T cell receptor (beta chain). TCRdb recomputed calls from the RACE reads with MiXCR, one row per CDR3 protein. The table records more than 65,000 distinct CDR3 sequences, approximately 10% of them present only once. Germline V gene lookup returns CDR1 MNHEY and CDR2 SVGAGI. V shed 6 bases and J 3 bases; nucleotides not matched to a gene: 8. CDR3 length: 14 residues. As to time point: patch test 1, 2 weeks after DPC sensitization. The treatment denotes: therapeutic diphenylcyclopropenone sensitization with weekly scalp DPC. This record belongs to a study of human T cells and chemical hapten exposure.

This sample comprised whole blood, obtained in connection with sensitization to the hapten diphenylcyclopropenone (DPC). V is TRBV6-5 and J is TRBJ2-7, with TRBD1 identical over 7 bases. This TCR was sampled from a woman aged 45-60 years with alopecia areata. Some clones in this sample may be carry-over from other donors' samples. The CDR3 is CASSPIGQVYEQYF. DNA for the CDR3: TGTGCCAGCAGCCCGATTGGACAGGTCTACGAGCAGTACTTC.